What follows is one T cell receptor beta chain and its context. This sample stems from a study of PD-L1 blockade in urothelial cancer. The table came from immunoSEQ multiplex PCR; TCRdb's copy has only in-frame clones and leaves some out. The sample lists fewer than 25,000 clones, 70% to 90% occurring once. This CDR3 contains 15 residues. CDR1 SQVTM and CDR2 ANQGSEA come from the germline V gene. Trimming took 7 bases from V and 5 from J; bases not matched to a gene: 14. The TCR comes from a man in his forties or fifties with urothelial cancer. The material was PBMCs, obtained around atezolizumab (anti-PD-L1) treatment. The rearrangement links TRBV29-1 to TRBJ2-7; 10 bases match TRBD2. CDR3 amino acids: CSALGGRTSGNEQYF. The CDR3 region has the DNA TGCAGCGCGTTGGGGGGGAGGACTAGCGGAAACGAGCAGTACTTC.